The table lists the clone carrying this T cell receptor beta chain with a few counts. This specimen belongs to a study of blood T cells in healthy people across ages. Germline V gene lookup returns CDR1 MDHEN and CDR2 SYDVKM. Trimming took 6 bases from V and 8 from J; bases not matched to a gene: 8. The length of the CDR3 is 15 residues. A J-beta primer mix and a sample-barcoded 5' primer were used in a second PCR of roughly 6 to 11 cycles. One entry per CDR3 protein, called by TCRdb with MiXCR from the 5' RACE reads. This sample has about 640,000 distinct CDR3 sequences, with roughly 53% found just once.

Sequenced input: blood. The V call is TRBV28, the J call TRBJ1-6; 9 bases line up with TRBD1. This sequence originates from a man in his fifties or sixties in good health. Here the CDR3 reads CASSLQGARDSPLHF. The CDR3 DNA follows: TGTGCCAGCAGCCTACAGGGGGCAAGGGATTCACCCCTCCACTTT.